The following is a T cell receptor beta chain sequence with its context. Its binding antigen is unknown. The record has no base qualities; no much larger clone is one base away. Genomic DNA was extracted from sorted cells for sequencing of the TCRbeta CDR3 region. The immunoSEQ Assay was used to sequence the TCRbeta CDR3 regions. TCRdb retrieved this table from immuneACCESS and kept in-frame rearrangements only. Not all clones are present; in checked studies, unresolved V genes account for under half, and no reason is known for the remainder. The sample data list more than 65,000 clones, and more than 75% of these were observed just once. The ten largest clones add up to 5% to 6.5% of the sample. These data originate in a study of OX40 agonist ivuxolimab in advanced cancers. General notes on the study: Ivuxolimab was a fully human IgG2 agonistic monoclonal antibody targeting the costimulatory receptor OX40 (CD134). Intravenous ivuxolimab was administered to patients every 2 weeks at six dose levels: 0.01, 0.1, 0.3, 1.5, 3 and 10 mg/kg. Among the approximately 50 dose-escalation patients, around 20 had hepatocellular carcinoma, approximately 15 melanoma, 9 renal cell carcinoma and 9 head and neck cancer. In the dose-escalation cohort, nearly 85% of patients were male, and the mean age was around 65 years with a range of roughly 23 to 90. Patients were allowed to have had prior anti-PD-1, anti-PD-L1 or anti-CTLA-4 therapy, and more than 30% of the dose-escalation patients had previously received checkpoint inhibitors. Partial responses occurred in three dose-escalation patients: two with cutaneous melanoma and one with hepatocellular carcinoma. Peripheral TCRbeta sequencing aimed to test whether ivuxolimab altered TCR sequence diversity and caused clonal T-cell expansion. The monotherapy dose-escalation portion (N of about 52 patients) of the phase I ivuxolimab trial is reported in the paper. General findings and caveats noted by the study authors: In the 0.1-3.0 mg/kg groups, partial responders were among the patients with the lowest normalized peripheral clonal expansion, particularly in CD8+ T cells. At doses of 0.1 to 3.0 mg/kg, clonal expansion of both CD4+ and CD8+ blood T cells was observed from baseline to week 6. Antigen specificity was not determined for the clonally expanded peripheral T cells. After ivuxolimab, expanded clones were on average more numerous among CD8+ T cells than among CD4+ T cells. Low levels of normalized T-cell clonal expansion were also seen in some nonresponding patients.

The trial excluded patients who had a history of autoimmune disease or were on systemic immunosuppression. In every dose cohort, peripheral blood was drawn for TCR sequencing at baseline, cycle 4 day 1, and cycle 7 day 1. Samples came from an open-label, multicenter, first-in-human phase I dose-escalation trial of ivuxolimab. The trial enrolled adults with locally advanced or metastatic head and neck squamous cell, hepatocellular, melanoma or renal cell carcinoma. Before TCR sequencing, CD4+ T cells and CD8+ T cells were sorted from peripheral blood as separate populations. CDR1 and CDR2 are read off the germline V gene (reference sequence) as SGHNT and YYREEE. Trimming removed 3 bases from V and 0 bases from J, leaving 11 bases between the germline ends. From the cysteine through the phenylalanine, the CDR3 covers 15 amino acids. Just CDR3 DNA is preserved here, 45 bases in frame from base 1.

The V and J segments used are TRBV5-4 and TRBJ2-3; a tentative D call is TRBD2 (6 bases match). The sequence was collected from an adult with an advanced solid tumor such as melanoma, head and neck, liver or kidney cancer. Sequenced here: CD4+ or CD8+ T cells sorted from blood, sampled in a trial of the OX40 agonist ivuxolimab. In nucleotide form, the sequence is TGTGCCAGCAGCTCCCGGGAGTCAAGCACAGATACGCAGTATTTT. The encoded protein is CASSSRESSTDTQYF.